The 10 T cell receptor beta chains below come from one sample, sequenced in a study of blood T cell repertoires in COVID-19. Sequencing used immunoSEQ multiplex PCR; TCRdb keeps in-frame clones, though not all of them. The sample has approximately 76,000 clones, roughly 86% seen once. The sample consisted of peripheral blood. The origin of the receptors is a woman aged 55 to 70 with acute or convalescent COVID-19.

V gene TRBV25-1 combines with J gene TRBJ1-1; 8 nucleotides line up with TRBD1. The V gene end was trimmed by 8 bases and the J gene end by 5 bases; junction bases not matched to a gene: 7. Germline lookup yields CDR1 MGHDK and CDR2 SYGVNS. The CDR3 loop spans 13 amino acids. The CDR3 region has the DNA TGTGCCAGCCCCGTCAGGGGGCGAACTGAAGCTTTCTTT. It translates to CASPVRGRTEAFF.

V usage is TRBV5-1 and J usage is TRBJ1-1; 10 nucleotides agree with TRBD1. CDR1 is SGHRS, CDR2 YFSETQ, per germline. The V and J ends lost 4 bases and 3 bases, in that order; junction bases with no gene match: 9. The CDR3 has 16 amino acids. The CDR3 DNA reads TGCGCCAGCAGCACCGGGACAGGGGTTCGAGACACTGAAGCTTTCTTT. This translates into CASSTGTGVRDTEAFF.

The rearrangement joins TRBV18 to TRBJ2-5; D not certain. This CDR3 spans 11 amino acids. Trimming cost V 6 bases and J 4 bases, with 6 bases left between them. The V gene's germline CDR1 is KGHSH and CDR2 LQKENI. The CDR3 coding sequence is TGTGCCAGCTCCCTGAGAGAGACCCAGTACTTC. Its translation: CASSLRETQYF.

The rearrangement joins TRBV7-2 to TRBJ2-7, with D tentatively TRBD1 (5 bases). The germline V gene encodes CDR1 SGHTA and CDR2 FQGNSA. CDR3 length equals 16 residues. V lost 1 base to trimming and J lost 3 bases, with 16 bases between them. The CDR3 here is CASSLGVGQGFYEQYF. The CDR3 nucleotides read TGTGCCAGCAGCTTAGGCGTGGGGCAGGGTTTCTACGAGCAGTACTTC.

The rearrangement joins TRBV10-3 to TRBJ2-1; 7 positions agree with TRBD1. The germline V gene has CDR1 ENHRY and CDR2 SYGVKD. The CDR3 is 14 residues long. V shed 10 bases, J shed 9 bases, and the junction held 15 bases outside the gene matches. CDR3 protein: CATSRETGRSEQFF. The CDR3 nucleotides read TGTGCCACCAGCCGAGAGACAGGGCGGAGTGAGCAGTTCTTC.

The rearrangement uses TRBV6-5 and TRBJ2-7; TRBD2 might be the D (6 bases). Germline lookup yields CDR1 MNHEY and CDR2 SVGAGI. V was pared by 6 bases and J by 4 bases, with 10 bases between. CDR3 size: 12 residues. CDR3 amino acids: CASRELAYEQYF. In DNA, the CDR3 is TGTGCCAGCAGGGAGCTAGCGTACGAGCAGTACTTC.

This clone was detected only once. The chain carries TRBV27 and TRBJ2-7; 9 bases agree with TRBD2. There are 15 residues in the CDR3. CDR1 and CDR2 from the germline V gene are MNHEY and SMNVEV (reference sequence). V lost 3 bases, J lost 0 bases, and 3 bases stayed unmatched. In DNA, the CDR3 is TGTGCCAGCAGTTTGGTTAGCGGGAGCTCCTACGAGCAGTACTTC. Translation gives CASSLVSGSSYEQYF.

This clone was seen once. This chain's CDR3 is CASSSTGPESYGYTF. CDR3 DNA: TGTGCCAGCAGTTCGACAGGGCCGGAATCCTATGGCTACACCTTC. This sequence joins TRBV28 and TRBJ1-2, with 7 bases aligning to TRBD1. The length of the CDR3 is 15 residues. Germline V CDR1 and CDR2: MDHEN, SYDVKM. Trimming removed 4 bases from V and 4 bases from J; junction bases left unmatched: 9.

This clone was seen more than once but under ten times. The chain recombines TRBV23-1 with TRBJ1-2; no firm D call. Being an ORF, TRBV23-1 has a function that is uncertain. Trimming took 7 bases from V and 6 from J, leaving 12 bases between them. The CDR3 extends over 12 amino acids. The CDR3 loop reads CASTLRVNGYTF. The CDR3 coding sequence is TGCGCCAGCACCTTGCGAGTGAATGGCTACACCTTC.

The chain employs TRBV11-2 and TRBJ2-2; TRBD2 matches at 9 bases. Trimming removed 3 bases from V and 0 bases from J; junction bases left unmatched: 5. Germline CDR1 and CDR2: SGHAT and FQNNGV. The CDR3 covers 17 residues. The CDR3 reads CASSLSSGIANTGELFF. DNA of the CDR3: TGTGCCAGCAGCTTGTCTAGCGGGATCGCGAACACCGGGGAGCTGTTTTTT.